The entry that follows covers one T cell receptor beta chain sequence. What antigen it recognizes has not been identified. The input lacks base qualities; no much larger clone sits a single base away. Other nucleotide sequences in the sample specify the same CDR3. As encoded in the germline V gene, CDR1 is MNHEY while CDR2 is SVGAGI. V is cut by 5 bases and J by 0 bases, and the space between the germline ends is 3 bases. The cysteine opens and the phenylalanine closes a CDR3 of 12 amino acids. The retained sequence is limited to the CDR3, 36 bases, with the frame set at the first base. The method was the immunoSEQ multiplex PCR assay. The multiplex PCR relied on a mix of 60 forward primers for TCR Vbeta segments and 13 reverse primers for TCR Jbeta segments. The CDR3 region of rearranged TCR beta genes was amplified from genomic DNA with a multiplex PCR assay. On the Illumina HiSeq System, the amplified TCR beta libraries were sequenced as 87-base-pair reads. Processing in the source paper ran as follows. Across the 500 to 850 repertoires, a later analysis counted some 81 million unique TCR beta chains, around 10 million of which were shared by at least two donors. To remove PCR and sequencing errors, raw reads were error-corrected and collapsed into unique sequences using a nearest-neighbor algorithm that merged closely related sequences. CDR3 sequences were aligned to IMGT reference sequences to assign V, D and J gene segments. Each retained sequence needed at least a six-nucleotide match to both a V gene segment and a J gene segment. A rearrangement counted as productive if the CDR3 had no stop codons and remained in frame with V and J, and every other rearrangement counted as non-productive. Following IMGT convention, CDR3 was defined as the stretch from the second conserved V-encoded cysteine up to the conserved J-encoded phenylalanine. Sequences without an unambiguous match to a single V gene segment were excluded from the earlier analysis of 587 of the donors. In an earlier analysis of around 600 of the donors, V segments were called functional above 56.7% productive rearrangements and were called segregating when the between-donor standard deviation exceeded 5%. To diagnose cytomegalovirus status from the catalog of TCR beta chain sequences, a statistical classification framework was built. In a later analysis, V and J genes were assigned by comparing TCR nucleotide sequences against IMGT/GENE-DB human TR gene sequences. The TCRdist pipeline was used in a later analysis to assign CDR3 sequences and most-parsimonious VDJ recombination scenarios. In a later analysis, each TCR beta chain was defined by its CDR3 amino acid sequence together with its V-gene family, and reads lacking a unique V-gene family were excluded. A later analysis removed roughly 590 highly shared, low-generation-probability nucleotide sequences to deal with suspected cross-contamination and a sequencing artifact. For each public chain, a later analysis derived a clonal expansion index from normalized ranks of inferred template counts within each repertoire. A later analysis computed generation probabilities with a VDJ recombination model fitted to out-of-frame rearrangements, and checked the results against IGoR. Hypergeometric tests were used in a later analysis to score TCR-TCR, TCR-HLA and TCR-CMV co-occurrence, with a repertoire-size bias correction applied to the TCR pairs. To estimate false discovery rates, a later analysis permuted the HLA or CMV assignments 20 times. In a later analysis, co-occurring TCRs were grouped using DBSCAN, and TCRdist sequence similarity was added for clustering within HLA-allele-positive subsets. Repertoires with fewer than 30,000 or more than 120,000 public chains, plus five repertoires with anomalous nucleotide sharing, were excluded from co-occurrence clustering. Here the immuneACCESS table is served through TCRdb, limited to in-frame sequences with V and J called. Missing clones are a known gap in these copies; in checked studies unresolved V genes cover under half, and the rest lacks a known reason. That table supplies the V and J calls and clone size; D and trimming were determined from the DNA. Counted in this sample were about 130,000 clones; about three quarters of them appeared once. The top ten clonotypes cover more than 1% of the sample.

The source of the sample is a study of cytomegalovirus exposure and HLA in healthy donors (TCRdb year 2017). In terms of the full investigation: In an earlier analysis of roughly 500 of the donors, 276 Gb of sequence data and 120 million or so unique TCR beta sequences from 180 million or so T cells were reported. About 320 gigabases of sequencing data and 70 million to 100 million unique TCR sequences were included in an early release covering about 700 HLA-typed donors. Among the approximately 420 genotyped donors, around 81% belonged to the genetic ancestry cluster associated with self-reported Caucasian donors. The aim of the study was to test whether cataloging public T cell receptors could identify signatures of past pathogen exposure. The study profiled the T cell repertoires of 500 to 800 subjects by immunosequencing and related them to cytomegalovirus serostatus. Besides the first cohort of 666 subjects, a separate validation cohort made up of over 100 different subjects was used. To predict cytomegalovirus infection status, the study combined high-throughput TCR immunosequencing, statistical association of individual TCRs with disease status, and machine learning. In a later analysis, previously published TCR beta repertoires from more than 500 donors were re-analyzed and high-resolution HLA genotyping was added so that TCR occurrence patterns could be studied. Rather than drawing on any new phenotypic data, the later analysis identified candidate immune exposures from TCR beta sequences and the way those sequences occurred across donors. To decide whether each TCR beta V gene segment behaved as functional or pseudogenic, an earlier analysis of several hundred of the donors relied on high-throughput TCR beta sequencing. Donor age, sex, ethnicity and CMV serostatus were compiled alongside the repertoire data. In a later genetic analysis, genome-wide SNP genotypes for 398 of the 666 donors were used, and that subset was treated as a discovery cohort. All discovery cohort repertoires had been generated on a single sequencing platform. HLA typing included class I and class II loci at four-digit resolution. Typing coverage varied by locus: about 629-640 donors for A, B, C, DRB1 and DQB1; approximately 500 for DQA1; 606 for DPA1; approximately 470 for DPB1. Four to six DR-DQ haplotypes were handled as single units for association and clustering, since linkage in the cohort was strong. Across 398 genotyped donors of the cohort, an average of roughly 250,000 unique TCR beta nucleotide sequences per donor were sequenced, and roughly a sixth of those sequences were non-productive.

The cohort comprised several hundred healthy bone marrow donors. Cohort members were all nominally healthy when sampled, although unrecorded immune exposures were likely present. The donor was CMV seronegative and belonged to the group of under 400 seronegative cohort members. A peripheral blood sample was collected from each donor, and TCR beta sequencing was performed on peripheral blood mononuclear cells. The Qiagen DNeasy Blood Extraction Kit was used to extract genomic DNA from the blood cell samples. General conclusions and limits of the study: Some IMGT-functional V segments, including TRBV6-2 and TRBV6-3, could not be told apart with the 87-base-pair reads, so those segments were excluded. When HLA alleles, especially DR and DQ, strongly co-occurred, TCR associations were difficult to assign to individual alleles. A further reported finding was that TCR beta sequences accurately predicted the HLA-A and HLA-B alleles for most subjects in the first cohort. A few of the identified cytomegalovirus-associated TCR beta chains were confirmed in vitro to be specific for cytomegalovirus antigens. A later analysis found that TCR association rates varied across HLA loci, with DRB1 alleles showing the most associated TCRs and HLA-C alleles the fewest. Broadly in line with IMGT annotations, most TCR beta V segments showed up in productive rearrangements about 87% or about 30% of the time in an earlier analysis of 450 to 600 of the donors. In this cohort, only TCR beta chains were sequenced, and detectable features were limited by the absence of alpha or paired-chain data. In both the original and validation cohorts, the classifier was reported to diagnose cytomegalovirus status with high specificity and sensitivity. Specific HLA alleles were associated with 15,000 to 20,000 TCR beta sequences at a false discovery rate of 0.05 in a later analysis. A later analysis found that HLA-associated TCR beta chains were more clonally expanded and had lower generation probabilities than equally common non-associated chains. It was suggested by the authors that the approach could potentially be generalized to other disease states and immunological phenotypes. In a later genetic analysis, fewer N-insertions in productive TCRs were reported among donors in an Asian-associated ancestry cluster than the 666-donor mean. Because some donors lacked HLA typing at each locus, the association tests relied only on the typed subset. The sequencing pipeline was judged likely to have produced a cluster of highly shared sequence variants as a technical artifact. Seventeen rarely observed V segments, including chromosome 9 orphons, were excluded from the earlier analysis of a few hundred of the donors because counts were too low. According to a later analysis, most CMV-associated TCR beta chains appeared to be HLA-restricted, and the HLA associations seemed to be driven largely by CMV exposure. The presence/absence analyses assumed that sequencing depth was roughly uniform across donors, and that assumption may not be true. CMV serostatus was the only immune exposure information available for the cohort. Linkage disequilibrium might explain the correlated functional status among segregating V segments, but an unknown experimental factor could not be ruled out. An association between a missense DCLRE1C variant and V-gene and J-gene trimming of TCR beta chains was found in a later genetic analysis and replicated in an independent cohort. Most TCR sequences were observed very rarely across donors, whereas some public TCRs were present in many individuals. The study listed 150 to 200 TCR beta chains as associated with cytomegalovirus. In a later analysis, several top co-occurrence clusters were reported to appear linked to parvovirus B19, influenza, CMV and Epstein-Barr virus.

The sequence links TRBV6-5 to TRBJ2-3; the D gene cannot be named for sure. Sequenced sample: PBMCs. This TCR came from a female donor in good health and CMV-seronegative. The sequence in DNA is TGTGCCAGCAGTCCTAGCACAGATACGCAGTATTTT. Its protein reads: CASSPSTDTQYF.